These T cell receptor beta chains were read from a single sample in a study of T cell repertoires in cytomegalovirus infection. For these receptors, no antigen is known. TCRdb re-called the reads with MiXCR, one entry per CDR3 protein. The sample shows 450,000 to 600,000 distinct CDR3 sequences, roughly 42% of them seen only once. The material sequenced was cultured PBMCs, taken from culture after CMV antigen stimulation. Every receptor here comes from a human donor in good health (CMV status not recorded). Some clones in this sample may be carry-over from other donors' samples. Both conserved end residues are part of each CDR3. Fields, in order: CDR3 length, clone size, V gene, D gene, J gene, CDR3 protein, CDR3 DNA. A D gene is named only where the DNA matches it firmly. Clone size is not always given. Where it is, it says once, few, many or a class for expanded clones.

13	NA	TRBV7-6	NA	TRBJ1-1	CASVAGTGSRAFF	TGTGCCAGCGTGGCAGGAACGGGTTCAAGAGCTTTCTTT
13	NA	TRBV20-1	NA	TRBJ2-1	CSASQGGYNEQFF	TGCAGCGCCTCGCAGGGCGGTTACAATGAGCAGTTCTTC
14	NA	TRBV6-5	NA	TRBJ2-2	CATTSGRHRGELFF	TGTGCCACCACGTCTGGCAGGCATAGAGGGGAGCTGTTTTTT
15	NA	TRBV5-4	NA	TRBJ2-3	CASSGAGGGTDTQYF	TGTGCCAGCAGCGGCGCTGGCGGGGGCACAGATACGCAGTATTTT
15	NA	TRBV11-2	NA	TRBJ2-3	CASSLDGASTDTQYF	TGTGCCAGCAGCTTAGATGGAGCGAGCACAGATACGCAGTATTTT
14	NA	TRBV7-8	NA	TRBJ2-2	CASSFIVNTGELFF	TGTGCCAGCAGCTTTATAGTCAACACCGGGGAGCTGTTTTTT
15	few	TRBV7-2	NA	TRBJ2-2	CASSPRQGLTGELFF	TGTGCCAGCAGCCCCCGACAGGGACTCACCGGGGAGCTGTTTTTT
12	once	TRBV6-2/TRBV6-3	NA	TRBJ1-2	CASKARNYGYTF	TGTGCCAGCAAGGCAAGGAACTATGGCTACACCTTC
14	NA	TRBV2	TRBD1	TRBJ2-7	CASSEGGTVYEQYF	TGTGCCAGCAGTGAAGGGGGGACAGTCTACGAGCAGTACTTC
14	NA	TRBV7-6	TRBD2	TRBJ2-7	CASSPVAGVYEQYF	TGTGCCAGCAGCCCGGTAGCGGGAGTATACGAGCAGTACTTC
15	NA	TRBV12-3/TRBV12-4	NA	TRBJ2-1	CASSLSAPSGYEQFF	TGTGCCAGCAGTTTATCGGCCCCTTCGGGCTATGAGCAGTTCTTC
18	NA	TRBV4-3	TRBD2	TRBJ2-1	CASSPRLAGGPTIDEQFF	TGCGCCAGCAGCCCCCGACTAGCGGGAGGACCCACGATCGATGAGCAGTTCTTC
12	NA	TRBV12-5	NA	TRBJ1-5	CASGRGDQPQHF	TGTGCTAGTGGTCGAGGGGATCAGCCCCAGCATTTT
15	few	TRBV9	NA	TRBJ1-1	CASSTSQELQPEAFF	TGTGCCAGCAGCACCTCACAGGAACTTCAGCCTGAAGCTTTCTTT
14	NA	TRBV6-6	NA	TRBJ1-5	CASSGPYSNQPQHF	TGTGCCAGCAGTGGGCCCTATAGCAATCAGCCCCAGCATTTT
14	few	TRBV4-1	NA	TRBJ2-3	CASSQDLLPDTQYF	TGCGCCAGCAGCCAAGATCTTCTCCCAGATACGCAGTATTTT
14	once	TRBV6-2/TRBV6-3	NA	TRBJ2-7	CASSTTTNSYEQYF	TGTGCCAGCTCGACAACGACGAACTCCTACGAGCAGTACTTC
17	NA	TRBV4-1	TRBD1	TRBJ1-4	CASSLLGTGLPDEKLFF	TGCGCCAGCAGCCTGCTGGGGACAGGGCTGCCGGATGAAAAACTGTTTTTT
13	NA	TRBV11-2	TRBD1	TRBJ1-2	CASTPGTGRGYTF	TGTGCCAGCACCCCAGGGACAGGGCGTGGCTACACCTTC
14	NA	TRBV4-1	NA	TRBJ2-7	CASSQGPVSYEQYF	TGCGCCAGCAGCCAAGGACCGGTCTCCTACGAGCAGTACTTC
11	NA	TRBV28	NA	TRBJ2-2	CASSFLGQLFF	TGTGCCAGCAGTTTTCTCGGGCAGCTGTTTTTT
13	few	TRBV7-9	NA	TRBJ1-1	CASRDTGNTEAFF	TGTGCCAGCAGGGATACAGGGAATACTGAAGCTTTCTTT